This T cell receptor beta chain was found in a study of a mutant IDH1 vaccine in newly diagnosed glioma (dated by TCRdb to the early 2020s). Concerning the study at large: Patients received eight vaccinations in weeks 1, 3, 5, 7, 11, 15, 19 and 23, corresponding to visits V03 through V10. Peripheral blood samples were drawn at six visits, namely V03 (baseline), V05, V07, V10, V12 and V13. Before enrollment, patients had received standard therapy of radiotherapy alone, temozolomide alone, or radiochemotherapy with temozolomide; most received the combination. The approximately 32 treated patients were approximately 62% male and around 40% female, with a mean age of approximately 40 years. Longitudinal TCRB deep sequencing was done for 25 to 30 treated patients, wherever samples were available for exploratory analyses. Vaccination started 4-6 weeks after radiotherapy alone, or was given together with temozolomide cycles in the groups whose treatment included chemotherapy. Summary of the overall study and its limitations: Immune responses induced by the vaccine were seen in 93.3% of patients across multiple MHC alleles. Selection of PBMC samples for TCRB deep sequencing was based on availability. The authors stated that sample limitations prevented analyses of patient blood samples from being reproduced. Changes in the top peripheral T cell clonotypes picked up by TCRB sequencing did not appear to be linked to pseudoprogression.

Per the publication, the time point label means: week 11, during vaccination. Every vaccine dose consisted of 300 ug of a 20-mer mutant IDH1 peptide in Montanide, administered subcutaneously together with topical imiquimod. Newly diagnosed WHO grade 3 or 4 IDH1-mutant astrocytomas showing loss of nuclear ATRX were present in the donors. The samples were drawn from NOA16, a multicentre, single-arm, open-label phase I trial in Germany that tested a mutant IDH1 peptide vaccine in humans for the first time. Genomic DNA for TCRB sequencing was isolated from EDTA blood with the DNeasy Blood and Tissue Kit. Comment on this clone: Which antigen it targets is not known. No base quality information exists; no much larger clone differs at one position.

V drops 5 bases and J drops 5 bases, leaving 10 bases in between. The CDR3 numbers 13 residues from cysteine through phenylalanine. The only DNA kept is the CDR3, 39 bases in frame from the first base. Via the germline V gene, CDR1 is WSHSY and CDR2 SAAADI. Libraries were prepared through the immunoSEQ multiplex PCR assay. Following the manufacturer's protocol, the hsTCRB Kit was used to amplify rearranged TCR beta chain sequences. TCRB libraries were sequenced on an Illumina MiSeq. Per the authors' processing: The kit vendor's proprietary platform handled demultiplexing, trimming and gene mapping. In its TCRdb copy, this immuneACCESS table keeps in-frame sequences only and misses some clones. Where compared with another copy, unresolved V genes explain less than half of these, and the others have no known cause. V, J and clone size are taken as reported in that table, and D and trimming were inferred from the DNA itself. The sample yields 95,000 to 120,000 clones; roughly nine tenths were counted once. The ten largest make up more than 0.55% of the sample.

This sample comprised PBMCs, obtained from a glioma patient whose treatment included an IDH1 peptide vaccine. The receptor chain draws on TRBV10-2 and TRBJ2-1; there is no confident call for the D gene. This sequence was found in a woman aged 45-59 years with glioma. The CDR3 here reads CASSRSTDNEQFF. The DNA reads TGCGCCAGCAGTAGGAGCACTGACAATGAGCAGTTCTTC.